These T cell receptor beta chains were read from a single sample in a study of long-term antiretroviral therapy in people with HIV. Sequencing was performed with immunoSEQ multiplex PCR; in TCRdb, only in-frame clones are kept and a portion is missing. Altogether 21,000 or so clones are present, under 90% being singletons, with the ten largest covering over 7.5%. Source: unsorted PBMCs, taken at the start of antiretroviral therapy. The receptor set was obtained from a middle-aged man with HIV. Each CDR3 is given with its conserved first and last residue. Clone size, where shown, is once, few, many, or a class for clones that have expanded.

cdr3_aa j_call clone_size v_call
CASSLAQSSLYNEQFF TRBJ2-1 - TRBV5-1
CASRLGGSGYEQYF TRBJ2-7 - TRBV28
CASSQDIRGRAYEQYF TRBJ2-7 once TRBV4-3
CAISESPGTTEQFF TRBJ2-1 - TRBV10-3
CASSYPGGHEKLFF TRBJ1-4 - TRBV7-2
CAWSGEEEKTQYF TRBJ2-5 - TRBV30
CASSYGQGSYEQYF TRBJ2-7 - TRBV6-6
CAISAGGPNEQYF TRBJ2-7 - TRBV10-3
CASSLDRAYGYTF TRBJ1-2 - TRBV5-1
CASSLGPPYNSPLHF TRBJ1-6 few TRBV7-9
CASTERGRATEAFF TRBJ1-1 - TRBV6-1
CASSLSGLAGYTDTQYF TRBJ2-3 medium-sized TRBV5-5
CASSFDLTADTQYF TRBJ2-3 - TRBV7-9
CASSFLDRSYEQYF TRBJ2-7 - TRBV7-9
CASSPLNHQETQYF TRBJ2-5 - TRBV18
CASSFTRDRGSEQYF TRBJ2-7 - TRBV7-9
CASSLASEGTPQHF TRBJ1-5 - TRBV7-9
CASSLGPVNTGELFF TRBJ2-2 - TRBV5-1
CATSRVPSGRPYEQYF TRBJ2-7 - TRBV15
CASSQDLGISAYEQYF TRBJ2-7 few TRBV14
CASSSGLWGTDTQYF TRBJ2-3 - TRBV2
CASRMTSGTQYF TRBJ2-7 - TRBV28
CASSLSRGLSEKLFF TRBJ1-4 - TRBV7-2
CASSGGYGYTF TRBJ1-2 medium-sized TRBV25-1
CATGGANTEAFF TRBJ1-1 - TRBV10-3
CASKGGGEKLFF TRBJ1-4 - TRBV6-6
CASSYRQAEAFF TRBJ1-1 - TRBV6-1
CATGVSETQYF TRBJ2-5 - TRBV15
CASSAQNYGYTF TRBJ1-2 - TRBV2
CASSLALQETQYF TRBJ2-5 - TRBV7-2
CATSRETYRDLFYEQFF TRBJ2-1 - TRBV15
CASSVPGHGEAKNIQYF TRBJ2-4 - TRBV6-1
CASSSTGTRFEPANAFSNTEAFF TRBJ1-1 - TRBV28
CASSNTGRDQPQHF TRBJ1-5 - TRBV7-2
CASSTEYGTASRTDTQYF TRBJ2-3 - TRBV28
CASSPTSGGNNEQFF TRBJ2-1 - TRBV7-9
CASSYRALGKQYF TRBJ2-7 - TRBV6-5
CASSLALSTADEKLFF TRBJ1-4 - TRBV7-9
CASSKGQVNTEAFF TRBJ1-1 - TRBV21-1
CASSFVWDNMNTEAFF TRBJ1-1 - TRBV5-6
CAWSEGGPEVGETQYF TRBJ2-5 - TRBV30
CASSPFGLEAFF TRBJ1-1 - TRBV7-9
CASSYSVGRYEQYF TRBJ2-7 - TRBV6-5
CSVARGSGKLFF TRBJ1-4 - TRBV29-1